This record concerns one T cell receptor beta chain sequence. Its antigen is not identified. One junction end does not reproduce the germline sequence, and a read error may be involved. This sample was included in a study of blood T cells in healthy people across ages. Together with a sample-barcoded 5' primer, a J-beta primer mix was included in a second PCR lasting about 7 to 11 cycles. Using its own MiXCR run on the 5' RACE reads, TCRdb lists one record per CDR3 protein. The sample carries over a million distinct CDR3 sequences, 40% to 50% recorded once. Germline CDR1 and CDR2: MNHEY and SVGAGI. The CDR3 loop spans 14 amino acids. General study points: Naive CD4+ cell counts and diversity both ran higher in long-lived than in aged donors. No conclusive comparison of naive versus antigen-experienced cells was possible with unsorted PBMCs.

PBMCs were isolated at a quantity of at least 6 million per sample. V and J are TRBV6-5 and TRBJ2-4; tentatively, D is TRBD1 or TRBD2 (5 bases each). Matching the DNA end better, TRBJ2-7 makes the J call doubtful. What was sequenced was blood. The TCR originated in a woman aged 60-75 years in good health. The CDR3 DNA is TGTGCCGGCAGTGATGGGACCGATACCTACGAGCAGTACTTC. As protein: CAGSDGTDTYEQYF.